The TCR beta chain under discussion was sequenced for a study of CD4 T cells in relation to SARS-CoV-2 and coronaviruses. Repertoires were generated with immunoSEQ multiplex PCR, while TCRdb's copy carries only in-frame clones and drops some. The table includes around 9,800 clones, 80% to 85% detected once. Germline V gene data show CDR1 as SGHNT and CDR2 as YENEEA. This CDR3 is built from 14 residues. V was clipped by 3 bases and J by 0 bases; unmatched bases: 0. The unexposed donors gave CD4+ T cells in about 2011-2019, prior to COVID-19. The cells were cultured for over eight days before CD4+ T cells were isolated. In its sample, this clone was seen once. Its antigen is not identified.

The sequence was obtained from a human donor in good health. Sequencing used CD4+ T cells from PBMCs, cultured in vitro. The chain has TRBV11-3 and TRBJ2-7, with 9 bases aligning to TRBD2. CDR3 bases: TGTGCCAGCAGCTTTAGCGGGGGCTCCTACGAGCAGTACTTC. It codes for CASSFSGGSYEQYF.